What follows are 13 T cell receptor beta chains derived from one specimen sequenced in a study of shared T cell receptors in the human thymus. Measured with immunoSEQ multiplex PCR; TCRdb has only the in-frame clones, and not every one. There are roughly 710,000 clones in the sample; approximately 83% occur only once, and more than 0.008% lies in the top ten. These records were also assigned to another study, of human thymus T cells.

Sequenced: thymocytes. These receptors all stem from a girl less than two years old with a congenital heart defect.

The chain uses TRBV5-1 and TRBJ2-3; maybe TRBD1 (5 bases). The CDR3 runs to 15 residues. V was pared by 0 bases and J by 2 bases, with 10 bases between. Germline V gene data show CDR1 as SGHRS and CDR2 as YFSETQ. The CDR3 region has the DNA TGCGCCAGCAGCTTGGGGACAACTAACACAGATACGCAGTATTTT. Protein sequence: CASSLGTTNTDTQYF.

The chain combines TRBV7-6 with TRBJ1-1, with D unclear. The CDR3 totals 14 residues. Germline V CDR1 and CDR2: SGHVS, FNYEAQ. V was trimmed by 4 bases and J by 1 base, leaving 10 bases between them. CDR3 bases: TGTGCCAGCAGCTGGAACACGGGGAACACTGAAGCTTTCTTT. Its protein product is CASSWNTGNTEAFF.

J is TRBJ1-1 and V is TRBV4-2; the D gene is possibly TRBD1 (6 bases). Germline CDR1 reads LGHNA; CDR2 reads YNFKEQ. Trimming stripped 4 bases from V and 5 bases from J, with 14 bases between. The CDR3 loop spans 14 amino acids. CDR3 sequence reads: CASSLGGGSTEAFF. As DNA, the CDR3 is TGTGCCAGCAGCCTGGGAGGGGGGTCGACTGAAGCTTTCTTT.

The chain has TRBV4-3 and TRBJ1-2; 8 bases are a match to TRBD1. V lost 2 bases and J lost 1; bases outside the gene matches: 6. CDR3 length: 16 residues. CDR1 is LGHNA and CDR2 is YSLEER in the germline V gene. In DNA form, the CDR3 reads TGCGCCAGCAGCCAACTAGCAGGGGGCGATAACTATGGCTACACCTTC. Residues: CASSQLAGGDNYGYTF.

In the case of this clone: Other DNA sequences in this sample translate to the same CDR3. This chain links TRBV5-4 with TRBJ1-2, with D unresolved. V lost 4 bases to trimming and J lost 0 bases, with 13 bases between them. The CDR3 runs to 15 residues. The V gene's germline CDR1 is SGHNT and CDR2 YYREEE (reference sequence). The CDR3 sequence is CASSLARGANYGYTF. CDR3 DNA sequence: TGTGCCAGCAGCCTCGCACGCGGGGCTAACTATGGCTACACCTTC.

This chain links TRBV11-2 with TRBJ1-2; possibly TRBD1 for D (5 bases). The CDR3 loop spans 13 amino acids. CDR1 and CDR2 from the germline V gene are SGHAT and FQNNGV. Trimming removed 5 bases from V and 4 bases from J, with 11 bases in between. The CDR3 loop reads CASSTSGLYGYTF. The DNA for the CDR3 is TGTGCCAGCAGCACGTCAGGGCTCTATGGCTACACCTTC. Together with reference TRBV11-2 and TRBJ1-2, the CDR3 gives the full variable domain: EAGVAQSPRYKIIEKRQSVAFWCNPISGHATLYWYQQILGQGPKLLIQFQNNGVVDDSQLPKDRFSAERLKGVDSTLKIQPAKLEDSAVYLCASSTSGLYGYTFGSGTRLTVV.

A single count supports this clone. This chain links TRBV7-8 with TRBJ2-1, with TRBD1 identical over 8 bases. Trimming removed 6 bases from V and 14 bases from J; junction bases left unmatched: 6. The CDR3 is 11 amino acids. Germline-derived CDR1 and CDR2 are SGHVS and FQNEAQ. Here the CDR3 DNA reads TGTGCCAGCAGAAAAACAGGGGGAAAGTTCTTC. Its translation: CASRKTGGKFF.

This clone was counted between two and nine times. The CDR3 is CASKGRGRSYNEQFF. CDR3 bases: TGTGCCAGCAAAGGGCGGGGGCGCTCCTACAATGAGCAGTTCTTC. The V call is TRBV7-9, the J call TRBJ2-1; perhaps TRBD2 as D (7 bases). The CDR3 covers 15 residues. CDR1 SEHNR and CDR2 FQNEAQ come from the germline V gene (reference sequence). V was shortened by 7 bases and J by 0 bases, with 13 bases between the two germline ends.

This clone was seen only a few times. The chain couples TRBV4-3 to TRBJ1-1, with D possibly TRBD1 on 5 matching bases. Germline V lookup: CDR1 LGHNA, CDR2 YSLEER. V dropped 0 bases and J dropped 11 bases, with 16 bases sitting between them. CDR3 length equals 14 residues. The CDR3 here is CASSQDVFSGPAFF. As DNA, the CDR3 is TGCGCCAGCAGCCAAGATGTCTTTTCAGGGCCGGCTTTCTTT.

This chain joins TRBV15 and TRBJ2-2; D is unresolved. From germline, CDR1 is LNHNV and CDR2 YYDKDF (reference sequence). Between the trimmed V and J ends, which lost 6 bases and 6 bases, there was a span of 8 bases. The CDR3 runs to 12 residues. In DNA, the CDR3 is TGTGCCACCAGAGCTTCGCCCGGGGAGCTGTTTTTT. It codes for CATRASPGELFF.

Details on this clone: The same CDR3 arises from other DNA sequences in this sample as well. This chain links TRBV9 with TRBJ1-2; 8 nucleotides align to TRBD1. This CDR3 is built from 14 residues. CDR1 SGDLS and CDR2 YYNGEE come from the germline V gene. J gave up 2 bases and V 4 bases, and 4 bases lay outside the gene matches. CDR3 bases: TGTGCCAGCAGCCCTCACAGGGGGAACTATGGCTACACCTTC. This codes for CASSPHRGNYGYTF.

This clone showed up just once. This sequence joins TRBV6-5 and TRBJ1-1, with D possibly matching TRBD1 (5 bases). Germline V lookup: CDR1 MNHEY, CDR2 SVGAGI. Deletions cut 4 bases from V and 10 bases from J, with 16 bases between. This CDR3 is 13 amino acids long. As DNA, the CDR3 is TGTGCCAGCAGTTCCCCCGGGGGGGAGGTAGCTTTCTTT. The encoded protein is CASSSPGGEVAFF.

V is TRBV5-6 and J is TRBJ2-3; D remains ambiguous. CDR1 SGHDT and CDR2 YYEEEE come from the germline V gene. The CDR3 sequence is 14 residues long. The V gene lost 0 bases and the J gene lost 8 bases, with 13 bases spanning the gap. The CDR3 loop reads CASSLGHRPATQYF. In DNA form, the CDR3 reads TGTGCCAGCAGCTTGGGACACAGACCGGCTACGCAGTATTTT.